This is a list of T cell receptor beta chains from one sample in a study of blood T cell repertoires in COVID-19. Some clones are missing from TCRdb's copy, which holds only in-frame ones; the method was immunoSEQ multiplex PCR. The data show about 120,000 clones, over 80% seen once. Sequencing was carried out using peripheral blood. All receptors come from a woman aged 65 to 85 with acute or convalescent COVID-19. CDR3s include the opening cysteine and the closing phenylalanine or tryptophan. A D gene is named only where the DNA matches it firmly. Rows give clone size only sometimes, using once, few, many, or a class for an expanded clone.

d_gene	v_gene	j_gene	abundance	CDR3nt	CDR3aa
-	TRBV9	TRBJ1-1	once	TGTGCCAGCAGCCCCTGGTCGGGGGAGGCTGACACTGAAGCTTTCTTT	CASSPWSGEADTEAFF
TRBD1	TRBV7-3	TRBJ2-2	-	TGTGCCAGCAGCCTCGGGACAGCTAACACCGGGGAGCTGTTTTTT	CASSLGTANTGELFF
-	TRBV19	TRBJ1-2	few	TGTGCCAGTAGTATAGATGGACAGATCCGACTCTATGGCTACACCTTC	CASSIDGQIRLYGYTF
-	TRBV9	TRBJ2-3	once	TGTGCCAGCAGCGTAGAAGAGACTCCTCCCTCAGATACGCAGTATTTT	CASSVEETPPSDTQYF
-	TRBV11-1	TRBJ2-6	-	TGTGCCAGCTCTTTGAGTCCGGGCTCTGGGGCCAACGTCCTGACTTTC	CASSLSPGSGANVLTF
TRBD1	TRBV29-1	TRBJ1-2	-	TGCAGCGTTGAAAGACAGGGGGTAGGGTATGGCTACACCTTC	CSVERQGVGYGYTF
TRBD1	TRBV7-3	TRBJ1-2	-	TGTGCCAGCAGCTTGGGACAGGGTGGTCGTGGCTACACCTTC	CASSLGQGGRGYTF
TRBD1	TRBV5-1	TRBJ2-3	-	TGCGCCAGCAGCAACCGGGACAGGGGAACAGATACGCAGTATTTT	CASSNRDRGTDTQYF
-	TRBV18	TRBJ1-1	-	TGTGCCAGCTCACCAAGGGGTCAGACCACTGAAGCTTTCTTT	CASSPRGQTTEAFF
TRBD2	TRBV11-2	TRBJ2-1	-	TGTGCCAGCAGCTCCGATAATTTACTAGCGGGGTTCAATGAGCAGTTCTTC	CASSSDNLLAGFNEQFF
-	TRBV12-3/TRBV12-4	TRBJ2-3	-	TGTGCCAGCAGGAGATCAGATACGCAGTATTTT	CASRRSDTQYF
-	TRBV6-5	TRBJ2-2	-	TGTGCCAGCAGTTCCCTTTCGACAAGAACTACCGGGGAGCTGTTTTTT	CASSSLSTRTTGELFF
-	TRBV5-1	TRBJ2-7	-	TGCGCCAGCAGCTTGGACCCAGGGGAATTCTACGAGCAGTACTTC	CASSLDPGEFYEQYF
TRBD1	TRBV10-2	TRBJ1-5	-	TGCGCCAGCAGTGAGATGGGACAGTCCAACCAGCCCCAGCATTTT	CASSEMGQSNQPQHF
-	TRBV12-3/TRBV12-4	TRBJ1-6	-	TGTGCCAGCAGCCGGACAGATAATTCACCCCTCCACTTT	CASSRTDNSPLHF
TRBD1	TRBV9	TRBJ1-5	-	TGTGCCAGCAGCCCTCGGACAGGTAGCAATCAGCCCCAGCATTTT	CASSPRTGSNQPQHF
-	TRBV6-1	TRBJ1-2	once	TGTGCCAGCAGTGAAGGTCCTACAGGGTCGGGTGGCTACACCTTC	CASSEGPTGSGGYTF
TRBD1	TRBV11-2	TRBJ1-1	-	TGTGCCAGCAGCGTGACAGGGGATCTGAACACTGAAGCTTTCTTT	CASSVTGDLNTEAFF
TRBD1	TRBV29-1	TRBJ1-5	-	TGCAGCGTCGCGCAGGGGGCTCGCAATCAGCCCCAGCATTTT	CSVAQGARNQPQHF
TRBD2	TRBV28	TRBJ2-2	-	TGTGCCAGCAAATCTTATCCCAGCGGGGGCGGGGCCGGGGAGCTGTTTTTT	CASKSYPSGGGAGELFF
-	TRBV21-1	TRBJ2-7	-	TGTGCCAGCAGCACCTCCGGGACAGGGACCCCCTACGAGCAGTACTTC	CASSTSGTGTPYEQYF
TRBD1	TRBV20-1	TRBJ1-3	-	TGCAGTGCTAGTGAGGGGGCGTGGGGAAACACCATATATTTT	CSASEGAWGNTIYF